This T cell receptor (beta chain) was retrieved from a study of blood T cell repertoires in COVID-19. Method: immunoSEQ multiplex PCR; TCRdb's copy keeps in-frame clones and lacks some. Of 70,000 to 85,000 clones listed, around 80% are singletons. V shed 5 bases, J shed 7 bases, and the junction held 16 bases outside the gene matches. This CDR3 spans 17 amino acids. From germline, CDR1 is SGHTA and CDR2 FQGNSA. This receptor was identified in a man in his fifties or sixties with acute or convalescent COVID-19. V is TRBV7-2 and J is TRBJ2-3, with 9 bases matching TRBD2. The sample consisted of peripheral blood. CDR3 loop: CASSPTFGIAGDHTQYF. DNA of the CDR3: TGTGCCAGCAGCCCCACGTTTGGAATAGCGGGGGACCATACGCAGTATTTT.